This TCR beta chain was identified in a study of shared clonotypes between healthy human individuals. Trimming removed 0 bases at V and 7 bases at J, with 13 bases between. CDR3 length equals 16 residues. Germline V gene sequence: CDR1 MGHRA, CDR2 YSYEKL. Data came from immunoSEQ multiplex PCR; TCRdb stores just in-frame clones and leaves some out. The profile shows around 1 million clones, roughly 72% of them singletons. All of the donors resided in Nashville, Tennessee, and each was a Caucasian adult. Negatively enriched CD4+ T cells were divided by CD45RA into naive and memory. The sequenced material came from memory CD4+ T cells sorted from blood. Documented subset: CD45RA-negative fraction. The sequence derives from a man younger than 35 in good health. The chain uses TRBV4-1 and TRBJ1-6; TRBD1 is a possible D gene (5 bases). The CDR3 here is CASSQDLGGYNSPLHF. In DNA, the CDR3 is TGCGCCAGCAGCCAAGATCTTGGGGGTTACAATTCACCCCTCCACTTT.